These T cell receptor beta chains were read from a single sample in a study of blood T cell repertoires in COVID-19. Measured with immunoSEQ multiplex PCR; TCRdb has only the in-frame clones, and not every one. The data show 150,000 to 200,000 clones, about 87% seen once. Sequencing used peripheral blood. These receptors all come from a man between 18 and 29 years old with active or convalescent COVID-19. CDR3s include the opening cysteine and the closing phenylalanine or tryptophan. Each record gives: D gene, J gene, V gene, CDR3 protein, CDR3 DNA. D genes are given only for firm matches.

. | TRBJ1-6 | TRBV10-3 | CAIRLTGKDSPLHF | TGTGCCATCAGACTTACAGGGAAGGATTCACCCCTCCACTTT
. | TRBJ1-2 | TRBV15 | CATSNRFPRGYTF | TGTGCCACCAGCAACCGATTCCCGCGAGGCTACACCTTC
. | TRBJ1-5 | TRBV6-1 | CASSEVTLSNQPQHF | TGTGCCAGCAGTGAAGTCACTTTAAGCAATCAGCCCCAGCATTTT
. | TRBJ2-1 | TRBV29-1 | CSLQGHNEQFF | TGCAGCTTACAGGGCCACAATGAGCAGTTCTTC
. | TRBJ1-2 | TRBV24-1 | CATSAYGQNYGYTF | TGTGCCACCAGTGCCTACGGACAGAACTATGGCTACACCTTC
. | TRBJ1-1 | TRBV6-5 | CASMGYGHLNTEAFF | TGTGCCAGCATGGGCTATGGACATCTCAACACTGAAGCTTTCTTT
. | TRBJ1-6 | TRBV10-3 | CAIKGTGFNSPLHF | TGTGCCATCAAGGGAACAGGGTTTAATTCACCCCTCCACTTT
TRBD2 | TRBJ2-3 | TRBV5-6 | CASSPSTSGSTDTQYF | TGTGCCAGCAGCCCTTCCACTAGCGGTAGCACAGATACGCAGTATTTT
TRBD2 | TRBJ2-5 | TRBV6-2/TRBV6-3 | CASSYSVAGAVETQYF | TGTGCCAGCAGTTACTCAGTAGCGGGAGCGGTAGAGACCCAGTACTTC
. | TRBJ2-2 | TRBV5-1 | CASSLAKLGNTGELFF | TGCGCCAGCAGCTTGGCTAAACTAGGGAACACCGGGGAGCTGTTTTTT